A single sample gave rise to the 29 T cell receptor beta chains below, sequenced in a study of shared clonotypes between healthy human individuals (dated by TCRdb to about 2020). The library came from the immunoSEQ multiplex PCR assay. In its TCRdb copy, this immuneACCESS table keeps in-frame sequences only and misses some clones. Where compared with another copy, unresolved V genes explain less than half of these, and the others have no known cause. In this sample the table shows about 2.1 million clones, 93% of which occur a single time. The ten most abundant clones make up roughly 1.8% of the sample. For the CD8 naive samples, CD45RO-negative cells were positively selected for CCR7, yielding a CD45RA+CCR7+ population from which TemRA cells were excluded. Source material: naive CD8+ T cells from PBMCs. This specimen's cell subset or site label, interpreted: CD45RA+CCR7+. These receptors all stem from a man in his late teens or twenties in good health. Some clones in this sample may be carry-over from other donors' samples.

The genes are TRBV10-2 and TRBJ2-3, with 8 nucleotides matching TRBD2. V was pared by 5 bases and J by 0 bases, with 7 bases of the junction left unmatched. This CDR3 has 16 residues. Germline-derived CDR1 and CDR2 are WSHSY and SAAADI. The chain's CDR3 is CASSTSGHTSTDTQYF. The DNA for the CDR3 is TGCGCCAGCAGTACTAGCGGACACACTAGCACAGATACGCAGTATTTT.

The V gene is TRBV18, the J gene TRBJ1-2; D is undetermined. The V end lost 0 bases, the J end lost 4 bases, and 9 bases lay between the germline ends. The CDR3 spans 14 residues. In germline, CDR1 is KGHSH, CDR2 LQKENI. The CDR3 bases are TGTGCCAGCTCACCACCGGGAACCTTCTATGGCTACACCTTC. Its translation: CASSPPGTFYGYTF.

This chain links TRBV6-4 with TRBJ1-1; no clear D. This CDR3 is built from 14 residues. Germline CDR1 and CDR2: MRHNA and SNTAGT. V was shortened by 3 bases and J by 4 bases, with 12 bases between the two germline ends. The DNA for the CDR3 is TGTGCCAGCAGTGAACGGTCGTGGAGCACTGAAGCTTTCTTT. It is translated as CASSERSWSTEAFF.

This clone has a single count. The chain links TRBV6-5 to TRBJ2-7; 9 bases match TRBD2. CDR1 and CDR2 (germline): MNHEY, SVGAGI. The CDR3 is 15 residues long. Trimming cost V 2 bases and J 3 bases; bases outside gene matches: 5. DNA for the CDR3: TGTGCCAGCAGTTACCTAGCGGGAACCTACTACGAGCAGTACTTC. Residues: CASSYLAGTYYEQYF.

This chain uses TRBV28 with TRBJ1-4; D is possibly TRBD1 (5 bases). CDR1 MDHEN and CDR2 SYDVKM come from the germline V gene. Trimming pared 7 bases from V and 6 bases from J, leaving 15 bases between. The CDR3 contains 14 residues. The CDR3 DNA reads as TGTGCCAGCAAGGTGGCAGGGAAAGATGAAAAACTGTTTTTT. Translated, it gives CASKVAGKDEKLFF. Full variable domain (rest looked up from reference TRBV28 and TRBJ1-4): DVKVTQSSRYLVKRTGEKVFLECVQDMDHENMFWYRQDPGLGLRLIYFSYDVKMKEKGDIPEGYSVSREKKERFSLILESASTNQTSMYLCASKVAGKDEKLFFGSGTQLSVL.

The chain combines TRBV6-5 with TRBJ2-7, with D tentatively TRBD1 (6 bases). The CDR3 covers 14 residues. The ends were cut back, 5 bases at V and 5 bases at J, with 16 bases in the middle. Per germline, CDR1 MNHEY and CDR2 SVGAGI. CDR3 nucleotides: TGTGCCAGCAGTCAACATCAGGGGTTCGACGAGCAGTACTTC. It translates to CASSQHQGFDEQYF.

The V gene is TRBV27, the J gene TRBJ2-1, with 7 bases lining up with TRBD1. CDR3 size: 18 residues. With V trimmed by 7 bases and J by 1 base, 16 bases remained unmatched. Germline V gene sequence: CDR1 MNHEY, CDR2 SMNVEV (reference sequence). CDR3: CASTLRAGGMGSYNEQFF. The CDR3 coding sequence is TGTGCCAGCACATTGCGGGCAGGGGGAATGGGGTCCTACAATGAGCAGTTCTTC.

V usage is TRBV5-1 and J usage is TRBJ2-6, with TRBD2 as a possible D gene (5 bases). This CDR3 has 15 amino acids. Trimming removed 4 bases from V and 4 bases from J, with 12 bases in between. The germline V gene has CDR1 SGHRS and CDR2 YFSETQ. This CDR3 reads CASSPGIAGANVLTF. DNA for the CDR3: TGCGCCAGCAGCCCCGGGATTGCCGGGGCCAACGTCCTGACTTTC. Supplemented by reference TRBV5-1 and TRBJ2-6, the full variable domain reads KAGVTQTPRYLIKTRGQQVTLSCSPISGHRSVSWYQQTPGQGLQFLFEYFSETQRNKGNFPGRFSGRQFSNSRSEMNVSTLELGDSALYLCASSPGIAGANVLTFGAGSRLTVL.

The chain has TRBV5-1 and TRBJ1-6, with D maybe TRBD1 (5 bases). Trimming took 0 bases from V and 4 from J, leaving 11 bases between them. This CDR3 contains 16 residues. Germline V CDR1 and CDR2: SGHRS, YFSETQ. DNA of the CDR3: TGCGCCAGCAGCTTGGGGGGCAGCCTTTATAATTCACCCCTCCACTTT. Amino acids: CASSLGGSLYNSPLHF.

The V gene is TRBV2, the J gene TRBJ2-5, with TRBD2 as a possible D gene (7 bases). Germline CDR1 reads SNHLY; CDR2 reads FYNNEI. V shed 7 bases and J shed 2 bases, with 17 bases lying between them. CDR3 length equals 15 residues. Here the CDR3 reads CASIALGGQQETQYF. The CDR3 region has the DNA TGTGCCAGCATTGCCCTGGGGGGGCAGCAAGAGACCCAGTACTTC.

CDR3 coding DNA: TGTGCCAGCAGTAGGACTAGCGTCTCCTACGAGCAGTACTTC. Amino acids: CASSRTSVSYEQYF. V gene TRBV27 combines with J gene TRBJ2-7; 9 bases match TRBD2. The CDR3 is made up of 14 amino acids. The V gene's germline CDR1 is MNHEY and CDR2 SMNVEV (reference sequence). Trimming cost V 5 bases and J 0 bases; bases outside gene matches: 2.

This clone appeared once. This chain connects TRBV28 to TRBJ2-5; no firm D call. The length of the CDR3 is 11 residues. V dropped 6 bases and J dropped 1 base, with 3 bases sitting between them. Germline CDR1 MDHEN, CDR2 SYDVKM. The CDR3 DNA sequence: TGTGCCAGCAGCCCCCAAGAGACCCAGTACTTC. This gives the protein CASSPQETQYF.

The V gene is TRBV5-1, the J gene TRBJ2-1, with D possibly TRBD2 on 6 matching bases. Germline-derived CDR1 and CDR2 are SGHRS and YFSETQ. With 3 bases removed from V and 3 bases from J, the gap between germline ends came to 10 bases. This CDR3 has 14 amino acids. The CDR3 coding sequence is TGCGCCAGCAGCTCGGGAGTTCTCTACAATGAGCAGTTCTTC. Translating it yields CASSSGVLYNEQFF.

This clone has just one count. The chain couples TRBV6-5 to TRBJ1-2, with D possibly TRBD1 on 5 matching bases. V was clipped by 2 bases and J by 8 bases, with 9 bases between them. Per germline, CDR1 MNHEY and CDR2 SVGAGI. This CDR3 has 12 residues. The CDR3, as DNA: TGTGCCAGCAGTTACGGGGGAGAAGGCTACACCTTC. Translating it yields CASSYGGEGYTF.

The CDR3 sequence is CASTRTGLYNEQFF. CDR3 coding DNA: TGTGCCAGCACCCGGACAGGACTATACAATGAGCAGTTCTTC. The chain uses TRBV27 and TRBJ2-1, with D perhaps TRBD1 (7 bases). Trimming took 7 bases from V and 4 from J, leaving 14 bases between them. The CDR3 totals 14 residues. Germline V gene sequence: CDR1 MNHEY, CDR2 SMNVEV (reference sequence).

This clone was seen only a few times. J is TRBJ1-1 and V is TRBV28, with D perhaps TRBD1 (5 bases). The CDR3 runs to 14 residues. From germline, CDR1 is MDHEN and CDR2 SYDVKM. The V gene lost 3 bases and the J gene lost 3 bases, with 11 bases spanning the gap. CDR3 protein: CASSFGAGYTEAFF. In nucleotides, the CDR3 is TGTGCCAGCAGTTTTGGGGCAGGGTACACTGAAGCTTTCTTT.

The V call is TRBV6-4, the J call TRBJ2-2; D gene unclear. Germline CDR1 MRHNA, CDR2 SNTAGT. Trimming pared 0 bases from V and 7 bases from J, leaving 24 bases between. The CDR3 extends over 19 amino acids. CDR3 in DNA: TGTGCCAGCAGTGACTCGTTTCCGGGTAGCCGAACTATTTTCGGGGAGCTGTTTTTT. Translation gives CASSDSFPGSRTIFGELFF.

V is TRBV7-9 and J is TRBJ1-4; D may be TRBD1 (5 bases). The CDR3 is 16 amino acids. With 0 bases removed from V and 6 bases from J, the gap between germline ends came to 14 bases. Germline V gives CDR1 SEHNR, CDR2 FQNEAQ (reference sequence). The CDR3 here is CASSLAGGGEDEKLFF. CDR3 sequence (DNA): TGTGCCAGCAGCTTAGCGGGGGGTGGAGAGGATGAAAAACTGTTTTTT.

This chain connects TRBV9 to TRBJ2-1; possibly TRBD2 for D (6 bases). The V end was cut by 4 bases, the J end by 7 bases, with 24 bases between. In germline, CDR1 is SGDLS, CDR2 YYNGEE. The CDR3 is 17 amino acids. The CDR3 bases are TGTGCCAGCAGCCCAGTAGTACGGCGGGACGTTGGGAATGAGCAGTTCTTC. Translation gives CASSPVVRRDVGNEQFF.

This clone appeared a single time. CDR3 DNA sequence: TGTGCCATCAGGGACAGGGGTGGGACTGAAGCTTTCTTT. Its protein is CAIRDRGGTEAFF. The chain couples TRBV10-3 to TRBJ1-1; TRBD1 agrees at 9 bases. Per the germline V gene, CDR1 is ENHRY and CDR2 is SYGVKD. There are 13 residues in the CDR3. V was clipped by 6 bases and J by 5 bases; unmatched bases: 4.

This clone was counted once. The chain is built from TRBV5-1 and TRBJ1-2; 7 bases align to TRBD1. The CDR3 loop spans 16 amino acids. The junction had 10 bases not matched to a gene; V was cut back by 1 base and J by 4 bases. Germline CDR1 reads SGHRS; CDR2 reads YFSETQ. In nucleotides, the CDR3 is TGCGCCAGCAGCTTGTATGTGCGGGACAGCTCCTATGGCTACACCTTC. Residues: CASSLYVRDSSYGYTF.

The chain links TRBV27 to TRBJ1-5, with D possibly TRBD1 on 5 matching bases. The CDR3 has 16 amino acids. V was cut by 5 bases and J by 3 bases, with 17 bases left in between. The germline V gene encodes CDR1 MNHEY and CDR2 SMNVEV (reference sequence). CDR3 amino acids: CASSPRGVANNQPQHF. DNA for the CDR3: TGTGCCAGCAGTCCCAGAGGGGTTGCGAACAATCAGCCCCAGCATTTT.

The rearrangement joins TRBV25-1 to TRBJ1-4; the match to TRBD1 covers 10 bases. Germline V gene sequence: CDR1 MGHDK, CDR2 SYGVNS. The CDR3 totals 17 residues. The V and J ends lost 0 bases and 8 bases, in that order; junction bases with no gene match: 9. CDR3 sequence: CASSEYGPGQGGEKLFF. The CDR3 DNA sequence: TGTGCCAGCAGTGAATATGGTCCCGGACAGGGGGGGGAAAAACTGTTTTTT. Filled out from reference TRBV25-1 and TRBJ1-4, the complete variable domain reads EADIYQTPRYLVIGTGKKITLECSQTMGHDKMYWYQQDPGMELHLIHYSYGVNSTEKGDLSSESTVSRIRTEHFPLTLESARPSHTSQYLCASSEYGPGQGGEKLFFGSGTQLSVL.

The CDR3 sequence is CASRVGTRDYEQYF. The CDR3 nucleotides are TGTGCCAGCAGGGTAGGGACGAGGGACTACGAGCAGTACTTC. The chain employs TRBV6-5 and TRBJ2-7, with D perhaps given as TRBD1 or TRBD2 (5 bases each). Trimming stripped 6 bases from V and 3 bases from J, with 15 bases between. This CDR3 is 14 amino acids long. Per the germline V gene, CDR1 is MNHEY and CDR2 is SVGAGI.

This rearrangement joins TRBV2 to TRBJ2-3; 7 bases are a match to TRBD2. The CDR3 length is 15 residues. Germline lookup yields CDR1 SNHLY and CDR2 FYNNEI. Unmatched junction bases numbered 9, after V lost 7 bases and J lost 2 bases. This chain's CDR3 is CASTTGRGTTDTQYF. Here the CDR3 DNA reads TGTGCCAGCACCACCGGGCGGGGGACCACAGATACGCAGTATTTT.

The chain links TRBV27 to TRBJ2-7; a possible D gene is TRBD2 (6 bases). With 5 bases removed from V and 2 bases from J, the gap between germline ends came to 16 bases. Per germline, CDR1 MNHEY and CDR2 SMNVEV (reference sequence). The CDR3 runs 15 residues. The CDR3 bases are TGTGCCAGCAGTCTCCGGTGGAGGGCGCCCTACGAGCAGTACTTC. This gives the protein CASSLRWRAPYEQYF.

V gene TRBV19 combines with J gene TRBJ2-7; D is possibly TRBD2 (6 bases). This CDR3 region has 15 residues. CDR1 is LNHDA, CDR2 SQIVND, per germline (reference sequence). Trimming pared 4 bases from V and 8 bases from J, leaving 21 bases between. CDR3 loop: CASSSIAEPSTKQYF. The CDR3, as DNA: TGTGCCAGTAGTAGCATAGCGGAACCCTCTACGAAGCAGTACTTC.

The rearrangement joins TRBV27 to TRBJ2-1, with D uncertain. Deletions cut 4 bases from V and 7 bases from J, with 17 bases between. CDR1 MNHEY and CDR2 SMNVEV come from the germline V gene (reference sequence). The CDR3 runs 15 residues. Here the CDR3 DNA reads TGTGCCAGCAGTTCAACTCCAGAGGTGTGGAATGAGCAGTTCTTC. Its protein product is CASSSTPEVWNEQFF.

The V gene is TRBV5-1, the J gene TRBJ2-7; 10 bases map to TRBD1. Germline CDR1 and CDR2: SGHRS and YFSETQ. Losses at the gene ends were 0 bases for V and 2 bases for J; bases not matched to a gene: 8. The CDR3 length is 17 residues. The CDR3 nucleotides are TGCGCCAGCAGCTTGGGACAGGGGGCGCAGAACCCCTACGAGCAGTACTTC. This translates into CASSLGQGAQNPYEQYF.